Listed below are T cell receptor beta chains from one sample, sequenced in a study of T cells in localized non-small cell lung cancer. Measured with immunoSEQ multiplex PCR; TCRdb has only the in-frame clones, and not every one. The data hold 3,000 to 4,000 clones, with 25% to 35% observed a single time. Source: lung tumor tissue, taken before any cancer treatment. The receptor source for this set is a woman aged 35 to 70 with stage I squamous cell lung carcinoma. CDR3s include the opening cysteine and the closing phenylalanine or tryptophan. The D gene is left open where the match is weak. Clone size is shown for a subset of rows, as once, few, many or a class of expanded clone.

TRBD2	.	TRBV5-1	TRBJ2-3	CASSPGLAGLADTQYF	TGCGCCAGCAGCCCCGGACTAGCGGGATTGGCAGATACGCAGTATTTT
.	.	TRBV15	TRBJ2-7	CATSRTRGTYEQYF	TGTGCCACCAGCAGGACTAGAGGGACCTACGAGCAGTACTTC
TRBD1	few	TRBV6-1	TRBJ1-1	CASSEVRTGAEAFF	TGTGCCAGCAGTGAAGTTCGGACAGGGGCTGAAGCTTTCTTT
.	medium-sized	TRBV9	TRBJ1-6	CASSGGQLNSPLHF	TGTGCCAGCAGCGGGGGACAATTAAATTCACCCCTCCACTTT
.	few	TRBV11-3	TRBJ1-1	CASSRGAGDTEAFF	TGTGCCAGCAGCCGGGGGGCCGGGGACACTGAAGCTTTCTTT
TRBD2	.	TRBV5-1	TRBJ2-2	CASSRAGTSGIRELFF	TGCGCCAGCAGCCGAGCCGGGACTAGCGGGATCCGGGAGCTGTTTTTT
.	.	TRBV7-2	TRBJ2-7	CASSPGPNYEQYF	TGTGCCAGCAGCCCGGGACCAAACTACGAGCAGTACTTC
TRBD2	.	TRBV30	TRBJ2-4	CAWSVGGTEKNIQYF	TGTGCCTGGAGTGTGGGGGGGACGGAGAAAAACATTCAGTACTTC
TRBD1	few	TRBV11-3	TRBJ1-1	CASSPGQRGTEAFF	TGTGCCAGCAGCCCGGGACAGCGGGGAACTGAAGCTTTCTTT
TRBD1	.	TRBV30	TRBJ1-2	CAWSRTGVGYTF	TGTGCCTGGAGCCGGACAGGGGTTGGCTACACCTTC
.	few	TRBV6-8	TRBJ1-6	CATGTSNSPLHF	TGTGCCACCGGGACCTCAAATTCACCCCTCCACTTT
TRBD1	medium-sized	TRBV6-8	TRBJ1-2	CASSQTTGEGANYGYTF	TGTGCCAGCAGCCAGACGACAGGGGAAGGAGCTAACTATGGCTACACCTTC
.	.	TRBV19	TRBJ1-5	CASSIEGLSNQPQHF	TGTGCCAGTAGTATAGAAGGGTTAAGCAATCAGCCCCAGCATTTT
TRBD1	.	TRBV18	TRBJ2-7	CASSHYRDSSYEQYF	TGTGCCAGCTCGCACTACCGGGACAGTTCCTACGAGCAGTACTTC
.	.	TRBV11-3	TRBJ2-2	CASSLVVGVGELFF	TGTGCCAGCAGCTTAGTGGTGGGGGTCGGGGAGCTGTTTTTT
TRBD1	.	TRBV6-8	TRBJ1-1	CASNRGLTEAFF	TGTGCCAGCAACAGGGGTCTCACTGAAGCTTTCTTT
.	few	TRBV28	TRBJ1-5	CASSLGVYQPQHF	TGTGCCAGCAGTTTAGGGGTATATCAGCCCCAGCATTTT
TRBD2	medium-sized	TRBV4-1	TRBJ2-1	CASSQGRTSGYNEQFF	TGCGCCAGCAGCCAAGGAAGGACTAGCGGATACAATGAGCAGTTCTTC
.	.	TRBV30	TRBJ1-6	CAWRRQGSGITTVGYNSPLHF	TGTGCCTGGAGGAGACAAGGTTCGGGGATTACTACGGTTGGGTATAATTCACCCCTCCACTTT
.	few	TRBV11-3	TRBJ2-7	CASSLAPGAGYEQYF	TGTGCCAGCAGCTTGGCTCCGGGCGCCGGGTACGAGCAGTACTTC
.	.	TRBV10-3	TRBJ1-5	CAISDTELNQPQHF	TGTGCCATCAGTGATACGGAGCTCAATCAGCCCCAGCATTTT
.	.	TRBV6-8	TRBJ1-6	CASSDYGSSYNSPLHF	TGTGCCAGCAGTGATTATGGGAGCTCCTATAATTCACCCCTCCACTTT
.	few	TRBV9	TRBJ1-1	CASSWGRTEAFF	TGTGCCAGCAGTTGGGGGCGGACTGAAGCTTTCTTT
.	few	TRBV19	TRBJ1-1	CASSIVLGSEAFF	TGTGCCAGTAGTATAGTCCTCGGTTCTGAAGCTTTCTTT
.	.	TRBV1	TRBJ2-3	CASSQVRAGVGTDTQYF	TGCGCCAGCAGCCAAGTTAGGGCGGGAGTGGGCACAGATACGCAGTATTTT
TRBD1	few	TRBV6-8	TRBJ2-1	CASRGTVTYNEQFF	TGTGCCAGCAGGGGGACAGTTACCTACAATGAGCAGTTCTTC
.	few	TRBV11-3	TRBJ2-1	CASSFRSDGSNEQFF	TGTGCCAGCAGCTTCCGGTCGGACGGTAGCAATGAGCAGTTCTTC
TRBD2	few	TRBV11-3	TRBJ2-2	CASRPGVSGRAKTGELFF	TGTGCCAGCAGACCCGGCGTTAGCGGGAGGGCAAAAACCGGGGAGCTGTTTTTT
TRBD1	.	TRBV18	TRBJ1-2	CASSRDREGYTF	TGTGCCAGCTCTCGGGACAGGGAAGGCTACACCTTC
TRBD1	.	TRBV5-1	TRBJ2-1	CASSLLTQGASSYNEQFF	TGCGCCAGCAGCTTGTTGACACAGGGGGCCTCCTCCTACAATGAGCAGTTCTTC
TRBD1	once	TRBV5-1	TRBJ1-3	CASSLEGQGANTIYF	TGCGCCAGCAGCTTGGAGGGACAGGGGGCGAACACCATATATTTT
TRBD2	.	TRBV5-1	TRBJ2-2	CASSSSGTSATGELFF	TGCGCCAGCAGCTCCTCCGGGACTAGCGCCACCGGGGAGCTGTTTTTT
.	.	TRBV5-1	TRBJ2-7	CASSPTASAFREQYF	TGCGCCAGCAGCCCGACAGCGTCGGCCTTTAGGGAGCAGTACTTC
TRBD1	.	TRBV5-1	TRBJ2-7	CASSRDRPGDEQYF	TGCGCCAGCAGCAGGGACAGGCCGGGGGACGAGCAGTACTTC
TRBD1	few	TRBV4-1	TRBJ1-4	CASSQAIQGGNEKLFF	TGCGCCAGCAGCCAAGCCATCCAGGGGGGGAATGAAAAACTGTTTTTT
.	once	TRBV30	TRBJ2-1	CAWALGDEQFF	TGTGCCTGGGCCCTCGGGGATGAGCAGTTCTTC
TRBD2	.	TRBV28	TRBJ2-3	CASKGLAGGTDTQYF	TGTGCCAGCAAGGGGCTAGCGGGGGGCACAGATACGCAGTATTTT
.	.	TRBV7-2	TRBJ1-1	CASSPLRGSEAFF	TGTGCCAGCAGCCCCCTGCGGGGGTCGGAAGCTTTCTTT
TRBD1	few	TRBV18	TRBJ1-2	CASSPRQGDGYTF	TGTGCCAGCTCACCACGACAGGGCGATGGCTACACCTTC